This T cell receptor (beta chain) is drawn from a study of beta chain features in type 1 diabetes. This clone was seen only a few times. Its matching antigen is unknown. Of the isolated RNA, all was reverse transcribed, and so the sequenced material was expressed TCRB transcripts. Method: immunoSEQ multiplex PCR; TCRdb's copy keeps in-frame clones and lacks some. This sample has 120,000 to 150,000 clones, with 13% found just once. Findings and caveats of the study: Among patients with Type 1 diabetes, TCRB CDR3s were moderately but significantly shorter in every one of the four CD4+ subsets.

The CDR3 is made up of 13 amino acids. The ends were cut back, 4 bases at V and 0 bases at J, with 7 bases in the middle. Per germline, CDR1 SGHTA and CDR2 FQGTGA. This sequence joins TRBV7-3 and TRBJ2-7; no clear D. Sequencing was done on a sample of central memory CD4+ T cells from blood. This TCR was recovered from a young man with type 1 diabetes. DNA of the CDR3: TGTGCCAGCAGCTCCGCGAGCTCCTACGAGCAGTACTTC. It is translated as CASSSASSYEQYF.